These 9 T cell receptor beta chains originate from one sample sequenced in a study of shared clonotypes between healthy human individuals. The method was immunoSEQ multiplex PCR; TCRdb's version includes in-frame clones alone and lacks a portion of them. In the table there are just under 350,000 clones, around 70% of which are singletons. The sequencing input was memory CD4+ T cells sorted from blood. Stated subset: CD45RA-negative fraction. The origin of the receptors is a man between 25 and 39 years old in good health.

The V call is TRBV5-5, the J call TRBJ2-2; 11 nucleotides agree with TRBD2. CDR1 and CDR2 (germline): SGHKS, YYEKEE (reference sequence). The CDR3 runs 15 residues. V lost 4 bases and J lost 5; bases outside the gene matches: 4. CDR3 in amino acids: CASSILAGVTGELFF. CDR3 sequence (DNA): TGTGCCAGCAGCATACTAGCGGGAGTAACCGGGGAGCTGTTTTTT.

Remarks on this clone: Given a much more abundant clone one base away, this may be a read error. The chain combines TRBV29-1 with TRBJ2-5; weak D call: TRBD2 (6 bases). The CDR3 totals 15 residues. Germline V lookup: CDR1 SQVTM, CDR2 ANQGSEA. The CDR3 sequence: CSIEDRGFPQETQYF. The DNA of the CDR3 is TGCAGCATTGAAGATCGGGGGTTCCCCCAAGAGACCCAGTACTTC.

The CDR3 sequence is CASSPSGSGELFF. In DNA form, the CDR3 reads TGTGCCAGCAGCCCCAGCGGGAGCGGGGAGCTGTTTTTT. V and J are TRBV7-7 and TRBJ2-2; 8 bases line up with TRBD2. J was trimmed by 7 bases and V by 5 bases; bases with no gene match: 3. The CDR3 is 13 residues long. Per germline, CDR1 SSHAT and CDR2 FNYEAQ (reference sequence).

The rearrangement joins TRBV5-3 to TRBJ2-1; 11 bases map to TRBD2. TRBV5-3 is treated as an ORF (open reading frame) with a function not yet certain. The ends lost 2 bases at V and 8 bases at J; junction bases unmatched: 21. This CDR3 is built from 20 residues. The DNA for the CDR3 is TGTGCCAGAAGCTTAGTACCTTGGGGGCTAGAACTAGCGGGAGTGTATGAGCAGTTCTTC. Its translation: CARSLVPWGLELAGVYEQFF.

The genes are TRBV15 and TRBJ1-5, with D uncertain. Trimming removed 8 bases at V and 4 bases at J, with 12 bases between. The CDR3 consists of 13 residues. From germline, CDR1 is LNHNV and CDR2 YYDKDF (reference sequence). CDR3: CATGVEQNQPQHF. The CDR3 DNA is TGTGCCACCGGGGTGGAACAGAATCAGCCCCAGCATTTT.

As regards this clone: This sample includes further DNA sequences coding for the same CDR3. CDR3 nucleotides: TGTGCCAGCAGTTATGGGGGCAATCAGCCCCAGCATTTT. Amino acids: CASSYGGNQPQHF. V gene TRBV6-6 combines with J gene TRBJ1-5; D is unresolved. Germline values: CDR1 MNHNY, CDR2 SVGAGI (reference sequence). V was trimmed by 3 bases and J by 2 bases, leaving 5 bases between them. The CDR3 is 13 amino acids.

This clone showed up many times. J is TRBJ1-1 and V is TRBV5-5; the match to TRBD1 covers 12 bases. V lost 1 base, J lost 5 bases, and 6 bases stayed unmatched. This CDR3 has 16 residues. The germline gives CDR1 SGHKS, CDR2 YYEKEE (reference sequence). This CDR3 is CASSLKGTGGGTEAFF. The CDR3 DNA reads TGTGCCAGCAGCTTGAAGGGGACAGGGGGCGGAACTGAAGCTTTCTTT.

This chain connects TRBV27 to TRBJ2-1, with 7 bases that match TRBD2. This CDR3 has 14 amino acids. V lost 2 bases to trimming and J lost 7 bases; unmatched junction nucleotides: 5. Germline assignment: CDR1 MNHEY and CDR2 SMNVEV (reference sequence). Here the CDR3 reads CASSLRGLVNEQFF. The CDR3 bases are TGTGCCAGCAGTTTACGTGGACTAGTGAATGAGCAGTTCTTC.

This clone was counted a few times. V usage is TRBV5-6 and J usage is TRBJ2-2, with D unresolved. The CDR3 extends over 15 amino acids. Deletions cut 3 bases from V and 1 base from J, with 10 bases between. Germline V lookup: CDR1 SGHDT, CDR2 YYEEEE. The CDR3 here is CASSSGQRNTGELFF. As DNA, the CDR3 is TGTGCCAGCAGCTCCGGGCAGAGGAACACCGGGGAGCTGTTTTTT. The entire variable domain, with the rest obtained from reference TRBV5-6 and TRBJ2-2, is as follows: DAGVTQSPTHLIKTRGQQVTLRCSPKSGHDTVSWYQQALGQGPQFIFQYYEEEERQRGNFPDRFSGHQFPNYSSELNVNALLLGDSALYLCASSSGQRNTGELFFGEGSRLTVL.